Listed below are T cell receptor beta chains from one sample, sequenced in a study of CD8 T cells in Susac syndrome. TCRdb passed the immunoSEQ multiplex PCR reads through MiXCR, listing each CDR3 protein once. The sample yields about 440,000 distinct CDR3 sequences, 85% seen once. Sequenced input: CD8+ T cells from PBMCs. The receptors were sampled from a human donor with multiple sclerosis. Both conserved end residues are part of each CDR3. The order of the fields is D gene, J gene, V gene, CDR3 protein, CDR3 DNA. The D gene is left open where the match is weak.

.	TRBJ2-7	TRBV4-1	CASSQERAVYEQYF	TGCGCCAGCAGCCAAGAGAGGGCCGTGTACGAGCAGTACTTC
TRBD1	TRBJ2-7	TRBV4-1	CASSQRTGAYEQYF	TGCGCCAGCAGCCAGAGGACAGGGGCCTACGAGCAGTACTTC
.	TRBJ1-5	TRBV6-5	CASSYAGQPYPSNQPQHF	TGTGCCAGCAGTTACGCCGGGCAGCCTTACCCGAGCAATCAGCCCCAGCATTTT
.	TRBJ1-1	TRBV27	CASRRGQYTEAFF	TGTGCCAGCAGGAGAGGACAGTACACTGAAGCTTTCTTT
.	TRBJ2-7	TRBV7-2	CASSSLEGGYEQYF	TGTGCCAGCAGCTCCCTGGAGGGGGGATACGAGCAGTACTTC
.	TRBJ1-6	TRBV7-2	CASSLAGGRPNNSPLHF	TGTGCCAGCAGTCTCGCCGGGGGCCGACCAAATAATTCACCCCTCCACTTT
TRBD2	TRBJ2-1	TRBV7-6	CASSRRELAGYNEQFF	TGTGCCAGCAGCCGAAGGGAGCTAGCGGGATACAATGAGCAGTTCTTC
TRBD2	TRBJ2-5	TRBV29-1	CSVVGGAGGRSETQYF	TGCAGCGTTGTTGGCGGTGCGGGAGGCCGGTCCGAGACCCAGTACTTC
.	TRBJ2-3	TRBV29-1	CSVVGSRQGDTQYF	TGCAGCGTTGTGGGGTCAAGGCAGGGGGATACGCAGTATTTT
.	TRBJ2-2	TRBV27	CASSSLWGGESTGELFF	TGTGCCAGCAGCTCCCTATGGGGAGGAGAGTCGACCGGGGAGCTGTTTTTT
TRBD1	TRBJ1-1	TRBV5-1	CASSSGTGGLDTEAFF	TGCGCCAGCAGCAGCGGGACAGGGGGCTTGGACACTGAAGCTTTCTTT
TRBD1	TRBJ2-7	TRBV27	CASSTYQGAYYEQYF	TGTGCCAGCAGCACCTACCAGGGGGCTTACTACGAGCAGTACTTC
.	TRBJ1-1	TRBV29-1	CSVEGTEMNTEAFF	TGCAGCGTTGAAGGGACAGAAATGAACACTGAAGCTTTCTTT